The 32 T cell receptor beta chains in this list originate from one sample, sequenced in a study of blood T cell repertoires in COVID-19. Measured with immunoSEQ multiplex PCR; TCRdb has only the in-frame clones, and not every one. The sample includes over 300,000 clones, around 89% of them seen just once. The sequenced sample was peripheral blood. The receptors originated from a middle-aged man with acute or convalescent COVID-19.

The chain employs TRBV6-5 and TRBJ1-1; maybe TRBD1 (5 bases). Germline V CDR1 and CDR2: MNHEY, SVGAGI. The CDR3 is 13 residues long. Trimming pared 9 bases from V and 2 bases from J, leaving 13 bases between. The CDR3 spells CASTRQHNTEAFF. In DNA form, the CDR3 reads TGTGCCAGTACCCGACAGCATAACACTGAAGCTTTCTTT.

This chain links TRBV9 with TRBJ2-1; 9 bases align to TRBD1. Germline V gene data show CDR1 as SGDLS and CDR2 as YYNGEE. This CDR3 is built from 17 residues. Trimming at V came to 2 bases and at J to 1 base, leaving 7 bases not matched to a gene. CDR3 residues: CASSVNTGTGSYNEQFF. CDR3 nucleotides: TGTGCCAGCAGCGTTAATACGGGGACAGGGTCCTACAATGAGCAGTTCTTC.

The chain combines TRBV2 with TRBJ2-1; 7 bases map to TRBD2. This CDR3 contains 15 residues. CDR1 is SNHLY and CDR2 is FYNNEI in the germline V gene. The ends lost 10 bases at V and 0 bases at J; junction bases unmatched: 9. The CDR3 region has the DNA TGTGCCATGCAGGGACTATCCTACTCCTACAATGAGCAGTTCTTC. As protein: CAMQGLSYSYNEQFF.

The chain combines TRBV7-2 with TRBJ1-2; D remains ambiguous. The V end lost 1 base, the J end lost 4 bases, and 7 bases lay between the germline ends. This CDR3 region has 13 residues. From germline, CDR1 is SGHTA and CDR2 FQGNSA. The CDR3 coding sequence is TGTGCCAGCAGCTTAGGACACTCCTATGGCTACACCTTC. This gives the protein CASSLGHSYGYTF.

This chain uses TRBV28 with TRBJ2-7; D gene uncertain. The CDR3 has 13 residues. Germline lookup yields CDR1 MDHEN and CDR2 SYDVKM. V lost 2 bases and J lost 7, with 12 bases in between. CDR3 bases: TGTGCCAGCAGTTTAAACCGCTTCGGGGAGCAGTACTTC. Translating gives CASSLNRFGEQYF.

This clone has only one observation. The chain uses TRBV18 and TRBJ1-5; D may be TRBD1 (5 bases). Germline CDR1 KGHSH, CDR2 LQKENI. This CDR3 comprises 15 residues. The V end lost 3 bases, the J end lost 5 bases, and 14 bases lay between the germline ends. The CDR3 sequence: CASSPGSARDQPQHF. Written as DNA, the CDR3 is TGTGCCAGCTCACCCGGTTCGGCCAGGGATCAGCCCCAGCATTTT.

The chain employs TRBV28 and TRBJ1-1; possible D gene TRBD1, 6 bases. The germline V gene has CDR1 MDHEN and CDR2 SYDVKM. Trimming took off 7 bases at V and 10 bases at J, with 16 bases between the two ends. This CDR3 is built from 12 residues. The CDR3 here is CASNQRGGVAFF. The CDR3 DNA is TGTGCCAGCAATCAAAGGGGGGGTGTAGCTTTCTTT.

The chain joins TRBV5-5 to TRBJ1-4, with D possibly TRBD1 on 6 matching bases. The CDR3 is 14 residues long. V shed 4 bases and J shed 4 bases, with 11 bases lying between them. Germline lookup yields CDR1 SGHKS and CDR2 YYEKEE (reference sequence). CDR3: CASSGDRYNEKLFF. Here the CDR3 DNA reads TGTGCCAGCAGCGGCGACAGGTATAATGAAAAACTGTTTTTT.

The rearrangement uses TRBV7-2 and TRBJ2-3, with 10 nucleotides matching TRBD2. Unmatched junction bases numbered 1, after V lost 1 base and J lost 3 bases. Germline CDR1 and CDR2: SGHTA and FQGNSA. CDR3 length: 15 amino acids. The CDR3 DNA is TGTGCCAGCAGCTTAGTTAGCGGGAGGACAGATACGCAGTATTTT. Amino acids: CASSLVSGRTDTQYF.

This chain links TRBV19 with TRBJ1-5; D possibly corresponds to TRBD1 (5 bases). With 3 bases removed from V and 2 bases from J, the gap between germline ends came to 14 bases. This CDR3 region has 16 residues. Germline V gene lookup returns CDR1 LNHDA and CDR2 SQIVND (reference sequence). CDR3 protein: CASSIAGRGGNQPQHF. CDR3 bases: TGTGCCAGTAGTATTGCGGGGAGGGGTGGCAATCAGCCCCAGCATTTT.

The rearrangement joins TRBV27 to TRBJ1-1; a possible D gene is TRBD1 (5 bases). CDR1 MNHEY and CDR2 SMNVEV come from the germline V gene (reference sequence). Trimming pared 5 bases from V and 6 bases from J, leaving 13 bases between. CDR3 length: 13 residues. In DNA, the CDR3 is TGTGCCAGCAGTCTCCAGGTGACAGCTGAAGCTTTCTTT. This encodes CASSLQVTAEAFF.

The CDR3 DNA reads TGTGCCAGCAGCGCGGAGGGACAGGGGTACAATGAGCAGTTCTTC. Its translation is CASSAEGQGYNEQFF. The rearrangement links TRBV9 to TRBJ2-1; the match to TRBD1 covers 10 bases. V lost 3 bases, J lost 4 bases, and 4 bases stayed unmatched. Per the germline V gene, CDR1 is SGDLS and CDR2 is YYNGEE. CDR3 length: 15 residues.

V gene TRBV24-1 combines with J gene TRBJ1-5; no definite D call. Deletions cut 5 bases from V and 4 bases from J, with 5 bases between. This CDR3 contains 12 residues. Germline CDR1 KGHDR, CDR2 SFDVKD. DNA of the CDR3: TGTGCCACCAGTGCCCAGAATCAGCCCCAGCATTTT. This gives the protein CATSAQNQPQHF.

V is TRBV9 and J is TRBJ2-2, with D unclear. V gave up 4 bases and J gave up 4 bases, with 8 bases separating them. The length of the CDR3 is 13 residues. Per germline, CDR1 SGDLS and CDR2 YYNGEE. CDR3 amino acids: CASSPRITGELFF. CDR3 bases: TGTGCCAGCAGCCCCCGTATCACCGGGGAGCTGTTTTTT.

The chain combines TRBV19 with TRBJ2-2; 10 bases are a match to TRBD2. The CDR3 consists of 18 residues. Trimming took 3 bases from V and 5 from J; bases not matched to a gene: 12. Germline assignment: CDR1 LNHDA and CDR2 SQIVND (reference sequence). The CDR3 coding sequence is TGTGCCAGTAGTATTGGGGCCCTAGCGGGGGTGTCAACCGGGGAGCTGTTTTTT. Its translation: CASSIGALAGVSTGELFF.

The V and J genes are TRBV6-5 and TRBJ2-2; D gene unclear. The germline V gene has CDR1 MNHEY and CDR2 SVGAGI. V dropped 2 bases and J dropped 3 bases, with 4 bases sitting between them. The CDR3 has 13 residues. The CDR3 loop is CASSYPDTGELFF. CDR3 DNA sequence: TGTGCCAGCAGTTACCCGGACACCGGGGAGCTGTTTTTT.

The chain employs TRBV7-3 and TRBJ1-5, with D hard to call. V was trimmed by 2 bases and J by 9 bases, leaving 11 bases between them. Germline CDR1 is SGHTA and CDR2 is FQGTGA. CDR3 size: 13 residues. CDR3 amino acids: CASSLGPQRPQHF. The CDR3 coding sequence is TGTGCCAGCAGCTTAGGGCCACAACGGCCCCAGCATTTT.

This clone has just one count. This chain links TRBV30 with TRBJ2-1, with D possibly TRBD2 on 6 matching bases. The germline V and J ends were trimmed by 4 bases and 4 bases, with 8 bases remaining between them. The germline V gene has CDR1 GTSNPN and CDR2 SVGIG (reference sequence). The CDR3 loop spans 12 amino acids. The chain's CDR3 is CAWIRGYNEQFF. The CDR3 coding sequence is TGTGCCTGGATCCGGGGGTACAATGAGCAGTTCTTC.

The chain links TRBV28 to TRBJ1-1; D is possibly TRBD1 (5 bases). In germline, CDR1 is MDHEN, CDR2 SYDVKM. The CDR3 has 17 residues. V was trimmed by 2 bases and J by 6 bases, leaving 22 bases between them. CDR3 loop: CASSLPDWGGNFAEAFF. The DNA for the CDR3 is TGTGCCAGCAGTTTACCCGACTGGGGGGGTAATTTCGCTGAAGCTTTCTTT.

This rearrangement joins TRBV28 to TRBJ2-7; D is ambiguous. The CDR3 is 13 residues long. Trimming left V 8 bases short and J 2 bases short, with 13 bases between. The germline gives CDR1 MDHEN, CDR2 SYDVKM. DNA of the CDR3: TGTGCCAGCCACCCTATTTCTACCTACGAGCAGTACTTC. The encoded protein is CASHPISTYEQYF.

The V call is TRBV11-2, the J call TRBJ1-1, with D tentatively TRBD1 (6 bases). V was clipped by 1 base and J by 1 base, with 13 bases between them. This CDR3 contains 16 residues. Germline CDR1 SGHAT, CDR2 FQNNGV. The CDR3 DNA is TGTGCCAGCAGCTTAGTCCCCGGCAGGGGGAACACTGAAGCTTTCTTT. Protein: CASSLVPGRGNTEAFF.

This clone was detected only a few times. The CDR3 is CAWSVISETQYF. The CDR3 DNA reads TGTGCCTGGAGTGTAATTTCTGAGACCCAGTACTTC. The chain combines TRBV30 with TRBJ2-5, with unresolved D. Trimming took off 0 bases at V and 5 bases at J, with 7 bases between the two ends. This CDR3 has 12 amino acids. CDR1 is GTSNPN, CDR2 SVGIG, per germline (reference sequence). Drawing the rest from reference TRBV30 and TRBJ2-5, the complete variable domain is SQTIHQWPATLVQPVGSPLSLECTVEGTSNPNLYWYRQAAGRGLQLLFYSVGIGQISSEVPQNLSASRPQDRQFILSSKKLLLSDSGFYLCAWSVISETQYFGPGTRLLVL.

The V and J genes are TRBV25-1 and TRBJ1-2, with a tentative D call TRBD1 (5 bases). The CDR3 loop spans 14 amino acids. V lost 1 base, J lost 6 bases, and 12 bases lay in between. CDR1 and CDR2 (germline): MGHDK, SYGVNS. The CDR3 loop reads CASSELGLGDGYTF. CDR3 in DNA: TGTGCCAGCAGTGAATTGGGGTTAGGGGATGGCTACACCTTC.

This rearrangement joins TRBV13 to TRBJ2-7; 7 positions match TRBD1. The V and J ends lost 5 bases and 2 bases, in that order; junction bases with no gene match: 6. The CDR3 is 14 amino acids. The germline gives CDR1 PRHDT, CDR2 FYEKMQ (reference sequence). In nucleotides, the CDR3 is TGTGCCAGCAGCCCAGGGGGTACCACCTACGAGCAGTACTTC. It is translated as CASSPGGTTYEQYF.

The chain joins TRBV5-1 to TRBJ1-2; 7 bases match TRBD1. The CDR3 has 13 residues. V lost 4 bases and J lost 7; bases outside the gene matches: 7. CDR1 and CDR2 from the germline V gene are SGHRS and YFSETQ. CDR3 nucleotides: TGCGCCAGCAGCCTTGGACAGGAGGCTGGCTACACCTTC. This translates into CASSLGQEAGYTF.

The chain is built from TRBV19 and TRBJ2-2; D is unresolved. The CDR3 is made up of 14 amino acids. Trimming removed 3 bases at V and 1 base at J, with 6 bases between. The germline V gene encodes CDR1 LNHDA and CDR2 SQIVND (reference sequence). DNA for the CDR3: TGTGCCAGTAGTATTTCGGGGAACACCGGGGAGCTGTTTTTT. Amino acids: CASSISGNTGELFF.

This clone was seen once. The rearrangement links TRBV3-1 (or the pseudogene TRBV3-2) to TRBJ2-3; 11 bases fit TRBD2. The germline V gene has CDR1 LGHDT and CDR2 YNNKEL (reference sequence). The length of the CDR3 is 17 residues. The junction had 10 bases not matched to a gene; V was cut back by 1 base and J by 7 bases. The CDR3 coding sequence is TGTGCCAGCAGCCAAGGGCTCGGACTAGCGGGTTCTAATACGCAGTATTTT. Its translation is CASSQGLGLAGSNTQYF.

The chain recombines TRBV6-5 with TRBJ2-2; 15 positions agree with TRBD2. The CDR3 is 16 amino acids. V shed 4 bases and J 6 bases; nucleotides not matched to a gene: 3. Germline loops: CDR1 MNHEY, CDR2 SVGAGI. CDR3 loop: CASSFRTSGRAGELFF. The CDR3 region has the DNA TGTGCCAGCAGTTTTCGGACTAGCGGGAGGGCCGGGGAGCTGTTTTTT.

Remarks on this clone: A read error may produce the germline difference seen at one junction end. This CDR3 reads CASSLDRNGKLFF. Here the CDR3 DNA reads TGTGCCAGCAGTCTCGACAGGAACGGGAAGCTGTTTTTT. V gene TRBV6-5 combines with J gene TRBJ2-2, with a weak D call TRBD1 (6 bases). This CDR3 region has 13 residues. The germline V gene has CDR1 MNHEY and CDR2 SVGAGI.

The rearrangement joins TRBV16 to TRBJ1-3; D may be TRBD1 (5 bases). Trimming pared 3 bases from V and 0 bases from J, leaving 12 bases between. This CDR3 contains 16 residues. The V gene's germline CDR1 is KGHSY and CDR2 FQNENV. The CDR3 loop is CASSQGQIGSGNTIYF. As DNA, the CDR3 is TGTGCCAGCAGCCAGGGGCAGATCGGCTCTGGAAACACCATATATTTT.

This chain connects TRBV11-2 to TRBJ2-5, with 15 bases matching TRBD2. Germline V gene data show CDR1 as SGHAT and CDR2 as FQNNGV. The CDR3 has 14 residues. V shed 8 bases and J 5 bases; nucleotides not matched to a gene: 3. CDR3 amino acids: CASAGLAGGETQYF. In DNA form, the CDR3 reads TGTGCCAGCGCGGGACTAGCGGGGGGCGAGACCCAGTACTTC. Full variable domain (remainder filled in from reference TRBV11-2 and TRBJ2-5): EAGVAQSPRYKIIEKRQSVAFWCNPISGHATLYWYQQILGQGPKLLIQFQNNGVVDDSQLPKDRFSAERLKGVDSTLKIQPAKLEDSAVYLCASAGLAGGETQYFGPGTRLLVL.

The gene calls are TRBV5-1 and TRBJ2-3, with 8 bases lining up with TRBD2. The J segment lost 2 bases and the V segment lost 0 bases, leaving 2 bases of the junction unmatched. This CDR3 spans 15 amino acids. CDR1 and CDR2 from the germline V gene are SGHRS and YFSETQ. The DNA for the CDR3 is TGCGCCAGCAGCTTGGTCGGGGGGGACACAGATACGCAGTATTTT. Its protein is CASSLVGGDTDTQYF.